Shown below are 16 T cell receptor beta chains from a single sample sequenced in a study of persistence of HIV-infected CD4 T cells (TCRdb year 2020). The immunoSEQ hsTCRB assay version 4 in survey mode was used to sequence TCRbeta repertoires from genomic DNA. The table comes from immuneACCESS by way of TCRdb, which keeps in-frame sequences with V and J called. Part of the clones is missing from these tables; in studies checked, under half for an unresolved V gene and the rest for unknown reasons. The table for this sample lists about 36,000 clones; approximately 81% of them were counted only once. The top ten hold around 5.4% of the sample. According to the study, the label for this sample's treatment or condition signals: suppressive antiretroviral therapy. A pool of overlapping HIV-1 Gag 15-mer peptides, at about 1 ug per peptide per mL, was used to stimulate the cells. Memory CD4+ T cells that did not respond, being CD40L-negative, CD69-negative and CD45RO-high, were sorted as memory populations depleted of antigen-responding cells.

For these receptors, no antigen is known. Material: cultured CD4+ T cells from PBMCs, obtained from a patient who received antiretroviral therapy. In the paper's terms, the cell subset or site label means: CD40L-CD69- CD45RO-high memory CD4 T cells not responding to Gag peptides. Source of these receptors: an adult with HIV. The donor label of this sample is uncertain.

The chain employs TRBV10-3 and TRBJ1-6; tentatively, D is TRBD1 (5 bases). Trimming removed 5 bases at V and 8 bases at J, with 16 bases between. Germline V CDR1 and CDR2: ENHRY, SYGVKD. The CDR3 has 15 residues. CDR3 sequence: CAISMTELGYSPLHF. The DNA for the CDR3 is TGTGCCATCAGTATGACAGAGCTCGGGTATTCACCCCTCCACTTT.

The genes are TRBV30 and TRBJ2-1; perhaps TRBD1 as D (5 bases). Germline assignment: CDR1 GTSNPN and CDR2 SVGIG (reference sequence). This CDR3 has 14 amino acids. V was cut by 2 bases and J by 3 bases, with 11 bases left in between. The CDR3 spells CAWSRTGVYNEQFF. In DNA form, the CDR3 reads TGTGCCTGGAGTCGTACAGGAGTCTACAATGAGCAGTTCTTC.

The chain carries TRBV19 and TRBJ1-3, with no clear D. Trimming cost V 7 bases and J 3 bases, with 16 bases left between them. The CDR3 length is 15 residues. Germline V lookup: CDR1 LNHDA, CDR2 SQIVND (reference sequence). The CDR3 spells CASTQAAGFGNTIYF. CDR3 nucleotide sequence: TGTGCCAGTACCCAGGCGGCGGGGTTTGGAAACACCATATATTTT.

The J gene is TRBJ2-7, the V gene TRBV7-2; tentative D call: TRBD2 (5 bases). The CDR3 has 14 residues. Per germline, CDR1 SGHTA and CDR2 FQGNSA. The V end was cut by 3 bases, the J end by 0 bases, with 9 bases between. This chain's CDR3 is CASSLDGISYEQYF. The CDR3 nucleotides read TGTGCCAGCAGCTTGGACGGGATCTCCTACGAGCAGTACTTC. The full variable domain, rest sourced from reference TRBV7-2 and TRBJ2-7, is GAGVSQSPSNKVTEKGKDVELRCDPISGHTALYWYRQSLGQGLEFLIYFQGNSAPDKSGLPSDRFSAERTGGSVSTLTIQRTQQEDSAVYLCASSLDGISYEQYFGPGTRLTVT.

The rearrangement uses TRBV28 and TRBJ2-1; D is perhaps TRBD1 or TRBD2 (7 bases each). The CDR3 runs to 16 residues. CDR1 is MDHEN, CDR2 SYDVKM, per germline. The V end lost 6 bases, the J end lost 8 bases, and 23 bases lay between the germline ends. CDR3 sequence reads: CASSGSFRGGSDEQFF. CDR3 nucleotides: TGTGCCAGCAGCGGATCATTCAGGGGGGGGAGCGATGAGCAGTTCTTC.

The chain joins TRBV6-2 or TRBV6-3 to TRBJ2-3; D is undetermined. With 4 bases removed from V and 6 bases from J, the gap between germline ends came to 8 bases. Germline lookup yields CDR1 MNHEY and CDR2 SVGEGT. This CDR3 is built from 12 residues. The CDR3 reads CASSSAEDTQYF. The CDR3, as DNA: TGTGCCAGCAGTTCCGCCGAGGATACGCAGTATTTT.

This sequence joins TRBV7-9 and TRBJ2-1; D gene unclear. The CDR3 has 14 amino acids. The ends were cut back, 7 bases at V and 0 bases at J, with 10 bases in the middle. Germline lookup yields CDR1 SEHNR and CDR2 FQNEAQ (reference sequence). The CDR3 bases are TGTGCCAGCACCACTTTGGGCTCCTACAATGAGCAGTTCTTC. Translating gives CASTTLGSYNEQFF.

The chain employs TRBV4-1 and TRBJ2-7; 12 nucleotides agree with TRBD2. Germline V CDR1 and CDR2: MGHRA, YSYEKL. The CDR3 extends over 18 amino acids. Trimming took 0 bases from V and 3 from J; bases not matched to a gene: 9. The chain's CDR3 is CASSQDSTSGGTFYEQYF. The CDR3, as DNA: TGCGCCAGCAGCCAAGATAGCACTAGCGGGGGGACCTTCTACGAGCAGTACTTC.

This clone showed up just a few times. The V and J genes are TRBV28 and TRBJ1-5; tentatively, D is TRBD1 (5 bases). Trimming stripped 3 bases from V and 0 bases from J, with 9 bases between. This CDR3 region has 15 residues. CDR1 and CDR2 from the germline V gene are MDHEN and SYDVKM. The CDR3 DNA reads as TGTGCCAGCAGTTTGCCGACAGTTAGCAATCAGCCCCAGCATTTT. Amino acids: CASSLPTVSNQPQHF.

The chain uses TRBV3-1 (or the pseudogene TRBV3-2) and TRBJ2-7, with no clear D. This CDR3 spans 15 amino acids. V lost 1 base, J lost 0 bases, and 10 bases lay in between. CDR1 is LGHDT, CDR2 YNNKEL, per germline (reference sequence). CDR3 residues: CASSQGRASSYEQYF. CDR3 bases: TGTGCCAGCAGCCAAGGCCGAGCGAGCTCCTACGAGCAGTACTTC.

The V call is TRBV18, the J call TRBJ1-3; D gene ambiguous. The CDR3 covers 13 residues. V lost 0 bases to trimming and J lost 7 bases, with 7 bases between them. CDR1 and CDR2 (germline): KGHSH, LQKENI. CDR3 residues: CASSPPGSNTIYF. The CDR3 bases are TGTGCCAGCTCACCACCGGGGTCGAACACCATATATTTT.

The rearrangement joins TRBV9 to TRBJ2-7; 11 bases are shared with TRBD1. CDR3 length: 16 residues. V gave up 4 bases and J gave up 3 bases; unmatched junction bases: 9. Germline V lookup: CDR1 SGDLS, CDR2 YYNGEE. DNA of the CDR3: TGTGCCAGCAGCCCCCGCCAGGGACAGGGGGGCTACGAGCAGTACTTC. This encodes CASSPRQGQGGYEQYF.

The CDR3 protein is CASSWDRNNEQFF. CDR3 DNA sequence: TGTGCCAGCAGCTGGGACAGAAACAATGAGCAGTTCTTC. The chain links TRBV5-4 to TRBJ2-1, with 7 bases aligning to TRBD1. The V gene's germline CDR1 is SGHNT and CDR2 YYREEE (reference sequence). The CDR3 has 13 residues. Unmatched junction bases numbered 2, after V lost 3 bases and J lost 5 bases.

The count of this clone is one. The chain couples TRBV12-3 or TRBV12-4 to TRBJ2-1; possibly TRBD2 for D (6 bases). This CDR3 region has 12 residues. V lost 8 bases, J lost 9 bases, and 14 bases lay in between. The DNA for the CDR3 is TGTGCCAGCGAAAGGTTGGGAGGTGAGCAGTTCTTC. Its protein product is CASERLGGEQFF.

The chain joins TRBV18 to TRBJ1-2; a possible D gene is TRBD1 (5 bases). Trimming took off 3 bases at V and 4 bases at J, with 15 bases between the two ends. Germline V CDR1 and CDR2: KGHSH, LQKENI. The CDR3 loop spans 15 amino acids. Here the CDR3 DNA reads TGTGCCAGCTCACCGACAGAGGGCGCGGGCTATGGCTACACCTTC. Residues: CASSPTEGAGYGYTF.

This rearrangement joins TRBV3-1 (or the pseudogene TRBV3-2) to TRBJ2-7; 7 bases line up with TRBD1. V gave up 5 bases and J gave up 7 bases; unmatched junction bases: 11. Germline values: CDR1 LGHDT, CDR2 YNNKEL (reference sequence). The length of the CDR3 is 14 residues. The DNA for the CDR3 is TGTGCCAGCAGCGCGACAGGGCGCCTTGGGGAGCAGTACTTC. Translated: CASSATGRLGEQYF.